Listed here is a single T cell receptor (beta chain). These data come from a study of blood T cell repertoires in COVID-19. Study overall: Sources were T cells, B-cell-depleted T cells, or PBMCs; the material itself was cDNA or gDNA.

This CDR3 has 17 amino acids. Deletions cut 2 bases from V and 0 bases from J, with 14 bases between. Germline-derived CDR1 and CDR2 are MDHEN and SYDVKM. Authors' processing steps: Researchers report that nucleated cell counts were estimated from reference gene primer amplification. Produced via immunoSEQ multiplex PCR; TCRdb's table is partial and in-frame only. V and J calls and clone size are copied from that table; D and trimming were computed from the DNA. Here the sample spans 110,000 or so clones, 85% to 90% being singletons. This TCR was recovered from a human donor in a cohort sampled during active COVID-19. Material for sequencing was peripheral blood. V usage is TRBV28 and J usage is TRBJ1-3; D call uncertain. This CDR3 reads CASSLLRGSISGNTIYF. The DNA for the CDR3 is TGTGCCAGCAGTTTACTCCGGGGATCTATCTCTGGAAACACCATATATTTT.